These 16 T cell receptor beta chains were sequenced from one sample in a study of early T cells in non-severe SARS-CoV-2 infection. TCRdb used MiXCR to reprocess the 5' RACE reads, holding one entry per CDR3 protein. Of just under 90,000 distinct CDR3 sequences detected, around an eighth appear once; the ten largest clones hold roughly 6.4%. Sequencing input: whole blood. These receptor sequences come from an adult who was a healthcare worker with PCR-confirmed SARS-CoV-2 infection or an uninfected control (not recorded which).

In the case of this clonotype: One end of the junction varies from germline; a read error may be responsible. This CDR3 is CASSSGLGVSYNGQFF. DNA for the CDR3: TGTGCCAGCAGCTCCGGACTAGGGGTCTCCTACAATGGGCAGTTCTTC. This chain uses TRBV7-8 with TRBJ2-1; 7 positions agree with TRBD2. The germline CDR1 and CDR2 sequences are SGHVS and FQNEAQ. The CDR3 sequence is 16 residues long.

In this sample, this clonotype turned up once. The genes are TRBV12-3 or TRBV12-4 and TRBJ1-1, with D possibly being TRBD1 (6 bases). This CDR3 comprises 13 residues. V lost 6 bases, J lost 1 base, and 9 bases lay in between. As DNA, the CDR3 is TGTGCCAGCAGCTGGGGGCCGAACACTGAAGCTTTCTTT. The encoded protein is CASSWGPNTEAFF.

The sample holds a few counts of this clonotype. This rearrangement joins TRBV7-6 to TRBJ1-4; no clear D gene. This CDR3 is built from 15 residues. The V end was cut by 0 bases, the J end by 3 bases, with 8 bases between. The V gene's germline CDR1 is SGHVS and CDR2 FNYEAQ. The CDR3 is CASSLAPRANEKLFF. CDR3 DNA sequence: TGTGCCAGCAGCTTAGCTCCGCGGGCTAATGAAAAACTGTTTTTT. Looking up the rest from reference TRBV7-6 and TRBJ1-4 gives the full variable domain: GAGVSQSPRYKVTKRGQDVALRCDPISGHVSLYWYRQALGQGPEFLTYFNYEAQQDKSGLPNDRFSAERPEGSISTLTIQRTEQRDSAMYRCASSLAPRANEKLFFGSGTQLSVL.

This clonotype was recorded a few times. The chain combines TRBV14 with TRBJ2-7; maybe TRBD2 (6 bases). This CDR3 region has 14 residues. Germline CDR1 reads SGHDN; CDR2 reads FVKESK. The V gene lost 4 bases and the J gene lost 2 bases, with 12 bases spanning the gap. CDR3 nucleotide sequence: TGTGCCAGCAGCCTTTGGGGGGACGCCTACGAGCAGTACTTC. Protein: CASSLWGDAYEQYF.

This clonotype was counted a few times. The chain couples TRBV7-9 to TRBJ2-7, with 15 bases matching TRBD2. V was pared by 8 bases and J by 11 bases, with 10 bases of the junction left unmatched. CDR1 and CDR2 from the germline V gene are SEHNR and FQNEAQ (reference sequence). This CDR3 spans 14 amino acids. DNA for the CDR3: TGTGCCAGCTGGGGGGGACTAGCGGGAGGACCAAAGTACTTC. Amino acids: CASWGGLAGGPKYF.

This clonotype has more than one count but fewer than ten. The chain recombines TRBV29-1 with TRBJ1-3; D uncertain. The CDR3 sequence is 12 residues long. V gave up 7 bases and J gave up 0 bases, with 7 bases separating them. Germline V gives CDR1 SQVTM, CDR2 ANQGSEA. The CDR3 reads CSALSSGNTIYF. DNA for the CDR3: TGCAGCGCCCTTAGCTCTGGAAACACCATATATTTT. The entire variable domain, with the rest obtained from reference TRBV29-1 and TRBJ1-3, is as follows: SAVISQKPSRDICQRGTSLTIQCQVDSQVTMMFWYRQQPGQSLTLIATANQGSEATYESGFVIDKFPISRPNLTFSTLTVSNMSPEDSSIYLCSALSSGNTIYFGEGSWLTVV.

There are many counts of this clonotype. V and J are TRBV28 and TRBJ1-2, with 10 nucleotides matching TRBD1. Trimming removed 7 bases from V and 4 bases from J; junction bases left unmatched: 6. The germline V gene encodes CDR1 MDHEN and CDR2 SYDVKM. The CDR3 totals 14 residues. CDR3 sequence: CASTGQGGTYGYTF. As DNA, the CDR3 is TGTGCCAGCACCGGACAGGGGGGGACCTATGGCTACACCTTC.

Sample share makes this clonotype medium-sized. The V call is TRBV6-5, the J call TRBJ1-5; D uncertain. Germline assignment: CDR1 MNHEY and CDR2 SVGAGI. CDR3 length: 13 residues. V shed 5 bases and J shed 10 bases, with 15 bases lying between them. CDR3 DNA sequence: TGTGCCAGCAGTCCTGCTGGGCCACCTCCCCAGCATTTT. It specifies CASSPAGPPPQHF.

This clonotype has only one observation. The rearrangement uses TRBV2 and TRBJ2-7; weak D call: TRBD2 (5 bases). Trimming cost V 4 bases and J 4 bases, with 11 bases left between them. Germline V gene lookup returns CDR1 SNHLY and CDR2 FYNNEI. There are 13 residues in the CDR3. CDR3 nucleotides: TGTGCCAGCAGTGTTCGGGAAGGTTACGAGCAGTACTTC. Translation gives CASSVREGYEQYF.

This chain joins TRBV6-2 or TRBV6-3 and TRBJ2-1; D might be TRBD1 or TRBD2, each matching 5 bases. V was clipped by 8 bases and J by 6 bases, with 20 bases between them. Germline V gene lookup returns CDR1 MNHEY and CDR2 SVGEGT. The CDR3 contains 15 residues. CDR3 nucleotides: TGTGCCAGCGCTTGGGAACAGGCCGGAGGCAATGAGCAGTTCTTC. Amino acids: CASAWEQAGGNEQFF.

This chain connects TRBV4-1 to TRBJ2-5; D is uncertain. Trimming pared 1 base from V and 5 bases from J, leaving 11 bases between. Per germline, CDR1 MGHRA and CDR2 YSYEKL. The CDR3 has 14 residues. The CDR3 DNA follows: TGCGCCAGCAGCCAAGCCCGTCAAGTCGAGACCCAGTACTTC. As protein: CASSQARQVETQYF.

This rearrangement joins TRBV11-2 to TRBJ2-3; the D is unclear. Trimming stripped 1 base from V and 4 bases from J, with 6 bases between. This CDR3 contains 13 residues. Germline loops: CDR1 SGHAT, CDR2 FQNNGV. The CDR3, as DNA: TGTGCCAGCAGCTTAGTTGGGGCAGATACGCAGTATTTT. It encodes CASSLVGADTQYF. The full variable domain, in which reference TRBV11-2 and TRBJ2-3 provide the parts outside the CDR3, is EAGVAQSPRYKIIEKRQSVAFWCNPISGHATLYWYQQILGQGPKLLIQFQNNGVVDDSQLPKDRFSAERLKGVDSTLKIQPAKLEDSAVYLCASSLVGADTQYFGPGTRLTVL.

This clonotype was counted ten times or more. The genes are TRBV2 and TRBJ2-2; D possibly uses TRBD1 or TRBD2 (9 bases each). This CDR3 has 22 residues. The ends were cut back, 6 bases at V and 2 bases at J, with 34 bases in the middle. The germline V gene has CDR1 SNHLY and CDR2 FYNNEI. CDR3 amino acids: CASRKNRGHLAREGLNTGELFF. The CDR3 DNA reads TGTGCCAGCAGGAAGAACAGGGGGCACCTGGCGCGGGAGGGCCTAAACACCGGGGAGCTGTTTTTT.

There are a few counts of this clonotype. The chain combines TRBV28 with TRBJ2-1, with 8 bases identical to TRBD2. The CDR3 covers 14 residues. The V segment lost 6 bases and the J segment 8 bases; nucleotides outside the gene matches: 9. Germline V gives CDR1 MDHEN, CDR2 SYDVKM. The DNA of the CDR3 is TGTGCCAGCAGCTCCCCGGGGGGGAGGGATGAGCAGTTCTTC. It encodes CASSSPGGRDEQFF.

This clonotype was counted at least ten times. The chain uses TRBV24-1 and TRBJ2-1; a possible D gene is TRBD2 (5 bases). This CDR3 region has 18 residues. Trimming removed 5 bases from V and 4 bases from J, with 23 bases in between. Germline-derived CDR1 and CDR2 are KGHDR and SFDVKD. As DNA, the CDR3 is TGTGCCACCAGTGTGCCGGGGAAATCCCCCCCCCTATACAATGAGCAGTTCTTC. Amino acid sequence: CATSVPGKSPPLYNEQFF.

The rearrangement joins TRBV10-3 to TRBJ2-1; unclear D gene. Trimming removed 0 bases from V and 8 bases from J, with 5 bases in between. CDR1 is ENHRY and CDR2 is SYGVKD in the germline V gene. The CDR3 runs 12 residues. CDR3 sequence (DNA): TGTGCCATCAGTGAGTCGGAGTATGAGCAGTTCTTC. This translates into CAISESEYEQFF.